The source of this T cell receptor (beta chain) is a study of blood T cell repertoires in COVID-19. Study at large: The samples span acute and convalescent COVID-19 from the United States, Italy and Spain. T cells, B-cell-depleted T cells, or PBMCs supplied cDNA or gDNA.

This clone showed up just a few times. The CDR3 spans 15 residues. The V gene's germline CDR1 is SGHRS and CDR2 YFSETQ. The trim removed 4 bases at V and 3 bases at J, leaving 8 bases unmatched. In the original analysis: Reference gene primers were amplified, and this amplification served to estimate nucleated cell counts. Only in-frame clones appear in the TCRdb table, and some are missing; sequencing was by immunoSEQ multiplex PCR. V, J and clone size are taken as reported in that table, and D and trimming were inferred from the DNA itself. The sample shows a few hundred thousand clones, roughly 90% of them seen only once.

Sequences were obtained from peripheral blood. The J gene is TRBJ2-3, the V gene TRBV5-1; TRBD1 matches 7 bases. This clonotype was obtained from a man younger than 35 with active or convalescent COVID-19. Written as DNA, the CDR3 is TGCGCCAGCAGCAAAACGGGACAGAGTACAGATACGCAGTATTTT. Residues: CASSKTGQSTDTQYF.